This T cell receptor beta chain was identified during a study of cytomegalovirus exposure and HLA in healthy donors. Study-wide results and caveats: Several top significant clusters appeared, in a later analysis, to be linked to common viral pathogens. When presence/absence was analysed, sequencing depth was taken to be roughly uniform across donors. In a later analysis, V- and J-gene trimming of beta chains associated with a DCLRE1C missense variant, replicated independently.

This CDR3 is built from 14 residues. V was trimmed by 0 bases and J by 6 bases, leaving 12 bases between them. Looked up from germline, CDR1 is MNHEY and CDR2 is SVGAGI. PCR used 60 Vbeta primers and 13 Jbeta primers. TCRdb's table, derived via immunoSEQ multiplex PCR, lists solely in-frame clones and lacks some. The table lists fewer than 200,000 clones, roughly 85% of them singletons, with 2.1% in the top ten. In regard to this clone: Its matching antigen is unknown.

This TCR was recovered from a man between 40 and 49 years old in good health and CMV-seronegative. The sample taken for sequencing was PBMCs. This chain joins TRBV6-5 and TRBJ2-7; a weak D match, TRBD1 (6 bases). CDR3 amino acids: CASSYSARGCEQYF. CDR3 nucleotide sequence: TGTGCCAGCAGTTACTCGGCCAGGGGCTGCGAGCAGTACTTC.